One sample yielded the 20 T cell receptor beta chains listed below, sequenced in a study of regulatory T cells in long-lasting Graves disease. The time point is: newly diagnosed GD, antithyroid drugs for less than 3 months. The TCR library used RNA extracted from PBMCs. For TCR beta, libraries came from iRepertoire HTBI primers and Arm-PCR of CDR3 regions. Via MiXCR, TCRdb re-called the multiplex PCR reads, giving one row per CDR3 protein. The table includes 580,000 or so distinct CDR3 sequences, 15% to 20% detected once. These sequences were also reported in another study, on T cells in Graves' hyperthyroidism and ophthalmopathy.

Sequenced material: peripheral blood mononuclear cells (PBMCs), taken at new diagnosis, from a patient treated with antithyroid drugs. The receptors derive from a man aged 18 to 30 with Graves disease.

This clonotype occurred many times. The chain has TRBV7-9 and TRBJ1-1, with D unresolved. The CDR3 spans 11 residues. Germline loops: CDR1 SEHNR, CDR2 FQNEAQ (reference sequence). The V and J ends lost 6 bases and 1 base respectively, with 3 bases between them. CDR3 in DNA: TGTGCCAGCAGGGGGAACACTGAAGCTTTCTTT. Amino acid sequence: CASRGNTEAFF.

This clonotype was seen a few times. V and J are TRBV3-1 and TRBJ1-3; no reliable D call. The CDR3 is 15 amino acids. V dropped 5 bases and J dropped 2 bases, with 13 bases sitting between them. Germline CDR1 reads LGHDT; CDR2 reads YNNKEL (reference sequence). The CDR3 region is CASSSRVFPGNTIYF. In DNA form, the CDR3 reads TGTGCCAGCAGCTCCCGGGTCTTCCCTGGAAACACCATATATTTT.

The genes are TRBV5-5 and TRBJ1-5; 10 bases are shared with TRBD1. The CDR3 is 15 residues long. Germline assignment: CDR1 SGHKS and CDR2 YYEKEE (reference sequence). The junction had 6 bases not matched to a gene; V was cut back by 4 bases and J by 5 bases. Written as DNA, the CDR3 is TGTGCCAGCAGCGTCCGGGACAGGGGTTATCAGCCCCAGCATTTT. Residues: CASSVRDRGYQPQHF.

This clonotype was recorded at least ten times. As DNA, the CDR3 is TGTGCCAGCAGCTCGACGGGACAGTTCACTGAAGCTTTCTTT. It encodes CASSSTGQFTEAFF. The chain joins TRBV7-9 to TRBJ1-1; TRBD1 matches 7 bases. CDR1 is SEHNR, CDR2 FQNEAQ, per germline (reference sequence). The V segment lost 4 bases and the J segment 4 bases; nucleotides outside the gene matches: 6. The length of the CDR3 is 14 residues.

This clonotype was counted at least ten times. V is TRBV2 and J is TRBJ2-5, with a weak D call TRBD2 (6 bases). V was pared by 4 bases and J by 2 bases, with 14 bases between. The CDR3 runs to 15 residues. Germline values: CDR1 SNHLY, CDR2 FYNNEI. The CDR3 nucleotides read TGTGCCAGCAGTGGGCGGGAACGAGCACAAGAGACCCAGTACTTC. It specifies CASSGRERAQETQYF.

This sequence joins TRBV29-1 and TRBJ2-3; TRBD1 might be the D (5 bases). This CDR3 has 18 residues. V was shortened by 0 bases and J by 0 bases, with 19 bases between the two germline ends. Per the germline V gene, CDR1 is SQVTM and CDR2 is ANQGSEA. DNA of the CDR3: TGCAGCGTTGAAGATCCGACAGACGATTGGGCGAGCACAGATACGCAGTATTTT. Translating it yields CSVEDPTDDWASTDTQYF.

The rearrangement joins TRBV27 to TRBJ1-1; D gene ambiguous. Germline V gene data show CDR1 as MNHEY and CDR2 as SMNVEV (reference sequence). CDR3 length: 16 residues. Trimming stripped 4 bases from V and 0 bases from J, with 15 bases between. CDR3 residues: CASSYDKYRMNTEAFF. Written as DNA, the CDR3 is TGTGCCAGCAGTTATGACAAATACCGAATGAACACTGAAGCTTTCTTT.

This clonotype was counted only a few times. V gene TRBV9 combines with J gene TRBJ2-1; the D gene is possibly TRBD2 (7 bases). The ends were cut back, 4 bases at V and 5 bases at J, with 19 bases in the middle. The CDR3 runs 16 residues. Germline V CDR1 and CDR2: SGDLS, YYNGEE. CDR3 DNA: TGTGCCAGCAGCTGGGGGGGGGGCGTTAAGGACAATGAGCAGTTCTTC. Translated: CASSWGGGVKDNEQFF.

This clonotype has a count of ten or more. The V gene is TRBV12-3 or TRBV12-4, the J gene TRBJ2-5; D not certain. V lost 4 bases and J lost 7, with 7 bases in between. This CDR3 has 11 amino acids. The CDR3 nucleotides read TGTGCCAGCAGTTCCCGAAGGACCCAGTACTTC. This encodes CASSSRRTQYF.

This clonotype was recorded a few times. CDR3 loop: CASSYTPGNQPQHF. The CDR3 region has the DNA TGTGCCAGTAGTTATACCCCGGGCAATCAGCCCCAGCATTTT. The chain employs TRBV19 and TRBJ1-5; D not resolved. This CDR3 spans 14 amino acids. V lost 5 bases and J lost 2, with 10 bases in between. In germline, CDR1 is LNHDA, CDR2 SQIVND (reference sequence).

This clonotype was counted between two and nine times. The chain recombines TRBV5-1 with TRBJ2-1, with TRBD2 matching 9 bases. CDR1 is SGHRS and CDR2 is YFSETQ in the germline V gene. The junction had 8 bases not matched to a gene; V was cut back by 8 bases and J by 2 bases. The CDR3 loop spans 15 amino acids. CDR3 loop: CASTMAGGAYNEQFF. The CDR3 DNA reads TGCGCCAGTACGATGGCGGGAGGGGCCTACAATGAGCAGTTCTTC.

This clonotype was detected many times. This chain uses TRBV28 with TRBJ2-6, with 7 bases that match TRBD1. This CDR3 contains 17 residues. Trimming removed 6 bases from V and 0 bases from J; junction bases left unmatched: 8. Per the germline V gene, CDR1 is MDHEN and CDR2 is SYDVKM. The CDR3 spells CASSRPGQLSGANVLTF. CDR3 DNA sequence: TGTGCCAGCAGCCGTCCGGGACAGCTCTCTGGGGCCAACGTCCTGACTTTC.

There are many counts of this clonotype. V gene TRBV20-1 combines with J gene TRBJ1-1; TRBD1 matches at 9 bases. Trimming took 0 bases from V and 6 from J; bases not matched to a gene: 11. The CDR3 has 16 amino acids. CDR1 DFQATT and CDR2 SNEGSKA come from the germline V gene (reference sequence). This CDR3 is CSAREPGQGGGAEAFF. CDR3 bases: TGCAGTGCTAGAGAGCCGGGACAGGGAGGTGGGGCTGAAGCTTTCTTT.

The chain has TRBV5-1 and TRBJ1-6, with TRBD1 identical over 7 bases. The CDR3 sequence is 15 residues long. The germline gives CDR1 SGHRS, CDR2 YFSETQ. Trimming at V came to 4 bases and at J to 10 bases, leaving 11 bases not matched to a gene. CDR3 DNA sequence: TGCGCCAGCAGCCTGACCGGACAGGAAAGATCACCCCTCCACTTT. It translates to CASSLTGQERSPLHF.

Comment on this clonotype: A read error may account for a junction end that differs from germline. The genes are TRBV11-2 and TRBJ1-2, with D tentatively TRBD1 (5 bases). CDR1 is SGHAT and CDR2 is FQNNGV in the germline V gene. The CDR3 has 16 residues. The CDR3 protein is CVSRPLRGGDNYGYTF. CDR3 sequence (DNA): TGTGTCAGCAGGCCCCTGCGGGGTGGGGACAACTATGGCTACACCTTC.

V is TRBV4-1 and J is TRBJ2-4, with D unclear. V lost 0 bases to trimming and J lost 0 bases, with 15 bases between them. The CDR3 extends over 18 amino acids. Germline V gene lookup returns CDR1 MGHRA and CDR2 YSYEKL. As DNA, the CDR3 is TGCGCCAGCAGCCAAGAAGTGGTGACCGACATAGCCAAAAACATTCAGTACTTC. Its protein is CASSQEVVTDIAKNIQYF.

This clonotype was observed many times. The CDR3 region has the DNA TGTGCCAGCAGGGTAGATTCGGAAGCTTTCTTT. Its protein product is CASRVDSEAFF. V gene TRBV12-3 or TRBV12-4 combines with J gene TRBJ1-1; D is ambiguous. Trimming left V 6 bases short and J 8 bases short, with 10 bases between. This CDR3 has 11 residues.

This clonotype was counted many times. The CDR3 protein is CATSDTGGGLAMETQYF. Here the CDR3 DNA reads TGTGCCACCAGTGACACCGGCGGGGGACTAGCCATGGAGACCCAGTACTTC. The chain has TRBV24-1 and TRBJ2-5; the match to TRBD2 covers 9 bases. Germline assignment: CDR1 KGHDR and CDR2 SFDVKD. This CDR3 is built from 17 residues. The V segment lost 4 bases and the J segment 5 bases; nucleotides outside the gene matches: 13.

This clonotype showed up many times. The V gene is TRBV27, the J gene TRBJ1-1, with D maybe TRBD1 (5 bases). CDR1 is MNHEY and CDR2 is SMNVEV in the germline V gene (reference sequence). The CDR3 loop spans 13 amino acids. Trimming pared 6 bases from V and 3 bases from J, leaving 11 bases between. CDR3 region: CASRGLGHTEAFF. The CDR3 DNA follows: TGTGCCAGCAGGGGACTGGGTCACACTGAAGCTTTCTTT.

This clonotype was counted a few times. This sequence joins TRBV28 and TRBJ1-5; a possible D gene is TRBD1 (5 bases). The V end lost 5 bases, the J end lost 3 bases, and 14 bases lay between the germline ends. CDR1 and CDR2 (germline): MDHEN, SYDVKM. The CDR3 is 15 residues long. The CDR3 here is CASSLPGGDNQPQHF. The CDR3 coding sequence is TGTGCCAGCAGTCTACCGGGGGGGGACAATCAGCCCCAGCATTTT.